Listed below are T cell receptor beta chains from one sample, sequenced in a study of T cells in Graves' hyperthyroidism and ophthalmopathy. TCRdb reprocessed the multiplex PCR reads with MiXCR, giving one entry per CDR3 protein. The data hold approximately 610,000 distinct CDR3 sequences, with 16% observed a single time. Sequencing used blood. The receptors derive from a woman under 30 with Graves' hyperthyroidism. Each CDR3 is given without its conserved first and last residue. Size is stated for part of the rows, as once, few or many counts, or as a class when the clone is expanded.

abundance: NA; len: 14; v_gene: TRBV9; j_gene: TRBJ2-3; CDR3aa: ASSVEAGGPTDTQY
abundance: few; len: 9; v_gene: TRBV12-3/TRBV12-4; j_gene: TRBJ2-2; CDR3aa: ASTGTGELF
abundance: few; len: 12; v_gene: TRBV12-3/TRBV12-4; j_gene: TRBJ2-2; CDR3aa: ASKREANTGELF
abundance: NA; len: 10; v_gene: TRBV11-2; j_gene: TRBJ1-1; CDR3aa: ASSLSGAIAF
abundance: many; len: 14; v_gene: TRBV28; j_gene: TRBJ2-1; CDR3aa: ASSLLAGPTYNEQF
abundance: NA; len: 12; v_gene: TRBV6-1; j_gene: TRBJ1-1; CDR3aa: ASSPLSGPTEAF
abundance: few; len: 13; v_gene: TRBV10-3; j_gene: TRBJ1-1; CDR3aa: AISEPQGANTEAF
abundance: NA; len: 12; v_gene: TRBV6-2/TRBV6-3; j_gene: TRBJ2-5; CDR3aa: ASSDVRFQETQY
abundance: NA; len: 12; v_gene: TRBV5-1; j_gene: TRBJ1-1; CDR3aa: ASSPQTRNTEAF
abundance: few; len: 13; v_gene: TRBV27; j_gene: TRBJ1-1; CDR3aa: ASSLGQGVWTEAF
abundance: many; len: 12; v_gene: TRBV9; j_gene: TRBJ2-2; CDR3aa: ASSIRPNTGELF
abundance: NA; len: 10; v_gene: TRBV28; j_gene: TRBJ2-1; CDR3aa: ASTDTNNEQF
abundance: few; len: 15; v_gene: TRBV5-5; j_gene: TRBJ2-1; CDR3aa: ASSLRTSGSSYNEQF
abundance: NA; len: 14; v_gene: TRBV20-1; j_gene: TRBJ1-6; CDR3aa: SARRGDRGSYSPLH
abundance: many; len: 10; v_gene: TRBV30; j_gene: TRBJ1-1; CDR3aa: AWSDLNTEAF
abundance: many; len: 12; v_gene: TRBV7-6; j_gene: TRBJ1-2; CDR3aa: ASSLEAEDAGYT
abundance: many; len: 12; v_gene: TRBV11-2; j_gene: TRBJ2-7; CDR3aa: ASSLNWQVPEQY
abundance: many; len: 12; v_gene: TRBV20-1; j_gene: TRBJ1-4; CDR3aa: SASQSTTNEKLF
abundance: NA; len: 13; v_gene: TRBV24-1; j_gene: TRBJ1-2; CDR3aa: ATRGDRATGYGYT
abundance: many; len: 12; v_gene: TRBV7-2; j_gene: TRBJ2-7; CDR3aa: ASSAVASSGEQY
abundance: NA; len: 13; v_gene: TRBV3-1; j_gene: TRBJ2-7; CDR3aa: ASSQEPLSSYGQY
abundance: many; len: 12; v_gene: TRBV12-3/TRBV12-4; j_gene: TRBJ1-2; CDR3aa: ASSPGTGVTGYT
abundance: many; len: 12; v_gene: TRBV5-1; j_gene: TRBJ1-1; CDR3aa: ASSQRDSDTEAF
abundance: NA; len: 13; v_gene: TRBV20-1; j_gene: TRBJ2-3; CDR3aa: SAKGTSASTDTQY
abundance: many; len: 13; v_gene: TRBV2; j_gene: TRBJ1-5; CDR3aa: ASREDRLSNQPQH
abundance: NA; len: 11; v_gene: TRBV20-1; j_gene: TRBJ2-2; CDR3aa: SARPKGAGELF
abundance: NA; len: 14; v_gene: TRBV5-1; j_gene: TRBJ2-7; CDR3aa: ASSLTPGTSSYEQY
abundance: many; len: 11; v_gene: TRBV20-1; j_gene: TRBJ1-5; CDR3aa: SARGLSNQPQH
abundance: NA; len: 13; v_gene: TRBV19; j_gene: TRBJ2-2; CDR3aa: ATQPGQGATGELF
abundance: NA; len: 15; v_gene: TRBV5-1; j_gene: TRBJ2-2; CDR3aa: ASSGTSGSTGTGELF
abundance: few; len: 14; v_gene: TRBV15; j_gene: TRBJ1-1; CDR3aa: ATSRDRAGGFTEAF
abundance: NA; len: 14; v_gene: TRBV6-1; j_gene: TRBJ2-3; CDR3aa: ASSARTVASTDTQY
abundance: many; len: 12; v_gene: TRBV10-3; j_gene: TRBJ2-7; CDR3aa: AISPQGNSYEQY
abundance: few; len: 13; v_gene: TRBV20-1; j_gene: TRBJ2-7; CDR3aa: SARSGTRKNYEQY
abundance: many; len: 12; v_gene: TRBV6-1; j_gene: TRBJ2-5; CDR3aa: ASSERLAGATQY
abundance: NA; len: 14; v_gene: TRBV20-1; j_gene: TRBJ2-1; CDR3aa: SARSYRGNTYNEQF
abundance: few; len: 15; v_gene: TRBV25-1; j_gene: TRBJ2-5; CDR3aa: ASSEFGPGTAQETQY
abundance: NA; len: 13; v_gene: TRBV3-1; j_gene: TRBJ2-2; CDR3aa: ASQKRLADTGELF
abundance: few; len: 15; v_gene: TRBV7-2; j_gene: TRBJ2-3; CDR3aa: ASSFLGLGGGPDTQY
abundance: NA; len: 11; v_gene: TRBV29-1; j_gene: TRBJ1-4; CDR3aa: SVGQATNEKLF
abundance: NA; len: 10; v_gene: TRBV24-1; j_gene: TRBJ2-5; CDR3aa: ATGTGTETQY
abundance: NA; len: 13; v_gene: TRBV7-9; j_gene: TRBJ2-7; CDR3aa: ASSFTETGGREQY
abundance: many; len: 13; v_gene: TRBV28; j_gene: TRBJ2-7; CDR3aa: ASSLSIPGSYEQY
abundance: NA; len: 18; v_gene: TRBV10-1; j_gene: TRBJ2-1; CDR3aa: ASSEFLTGIQPGAGNEQF